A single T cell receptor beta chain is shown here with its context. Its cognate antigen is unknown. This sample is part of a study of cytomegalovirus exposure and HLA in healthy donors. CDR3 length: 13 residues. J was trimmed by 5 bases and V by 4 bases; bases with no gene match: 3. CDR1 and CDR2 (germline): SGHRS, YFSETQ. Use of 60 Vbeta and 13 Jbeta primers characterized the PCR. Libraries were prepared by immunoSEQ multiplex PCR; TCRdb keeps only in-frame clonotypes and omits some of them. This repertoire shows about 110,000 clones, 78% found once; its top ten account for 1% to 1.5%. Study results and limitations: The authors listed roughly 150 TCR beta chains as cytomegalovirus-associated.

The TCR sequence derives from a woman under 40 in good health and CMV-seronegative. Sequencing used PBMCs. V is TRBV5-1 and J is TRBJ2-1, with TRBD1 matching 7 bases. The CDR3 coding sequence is TGCGCCAGCAGCCGGGACAGCAACAATGAGCAGTTCTTC. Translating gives CASSRDSNNEQFF.